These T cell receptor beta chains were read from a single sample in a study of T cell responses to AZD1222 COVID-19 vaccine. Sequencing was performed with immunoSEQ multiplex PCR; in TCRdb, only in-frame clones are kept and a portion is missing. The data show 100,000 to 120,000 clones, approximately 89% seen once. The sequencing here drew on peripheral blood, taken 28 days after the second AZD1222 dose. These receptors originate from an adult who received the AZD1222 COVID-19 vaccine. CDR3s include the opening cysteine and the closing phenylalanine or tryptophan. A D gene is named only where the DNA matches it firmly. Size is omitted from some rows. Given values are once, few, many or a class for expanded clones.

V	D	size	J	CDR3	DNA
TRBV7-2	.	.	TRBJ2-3	CASSLGGVETDTQYF	TGTGCCAGCAGCCTAGGGGGAGTTGAGACAGATACGCAGTATTTT
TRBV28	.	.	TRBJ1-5	CASNSGQLNQPQHF	TGTGCCAGCAACTCCGGACAGTTGAATCAGCCCCAGCATTTT
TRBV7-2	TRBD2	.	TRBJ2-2	CASSLVGGRGYTGELFF	TGTGCCAGCAGCTTAGTAGGCGGGAGGGGATACACCGGGGAGCTGTTTTTT
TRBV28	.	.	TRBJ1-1	CASSFWELNTEAFF	TGTGCCAGCAGTTTTTGGGAATTGAACACTGAAGCTTTCTTT
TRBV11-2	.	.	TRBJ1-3	CASSLGGNTIYF	TGTGCCAGCAGCTTAGGCGGAAACACCATATATTTT
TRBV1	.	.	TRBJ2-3	CTSSQDWGYKTDTQYF	TGCACCAGCAGCCAAGATTGGGGGTACAAAACAGATACGCAGTATTTT
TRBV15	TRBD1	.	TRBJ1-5	CATSNDRVGSQPQHF	TGTGCCACCAGCAATGACAGGGTGGGGAGTCAGCCCCAGCATTTT
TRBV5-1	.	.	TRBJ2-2	CASSLVAGDTGELFF	TGCGCCAGCAGCTTGGTGGCAGGGGACACCGGGGAGCTGTTTTTT
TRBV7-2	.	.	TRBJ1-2	CASSLDFGTPSYGYTF	TGTGCCAGCAGCTTAGATTTTGGGACACCAAGCTATGGCTACACCTTC
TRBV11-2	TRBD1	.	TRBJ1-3	CASSRQGYSGNTIYF	TGTGCCAGCAGCAGACAGGGGTACTCTGGAAACACCATATATTTT
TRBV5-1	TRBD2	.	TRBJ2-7	CASRKREQEYEQYF	TGCGCCAGCAGGAAGCGGGAGCAAGAGTACGAGCAGTACTTC
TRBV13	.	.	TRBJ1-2	CASSLGRGRRGYGYTF	TGTGCCAGCAGCTTAGGGAGAGGGAGGAGGGGCTATGGCTACACCTTC
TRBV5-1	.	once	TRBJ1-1	CASSLVQVETEAFF	TGCGCCAGCAGCTTGGTACAGGTGGAGACTGAAGCTTTCTTT
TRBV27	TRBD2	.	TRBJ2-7	CASRTSGRYEQYF	TGTGCCAGCCGGACTAGCGGGAGATACGAGCAGTACTTC
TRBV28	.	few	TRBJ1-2	CASSLLGYGYTF	TGTGCCAGCAGTTTGCTGGGCTATGGCTACACCTTC
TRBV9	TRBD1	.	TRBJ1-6	CASSEGTVHNSPLHF	TGTGCCAGCAGCGAGGGGACAGTTCATAATTCACCCCTCCACTTT
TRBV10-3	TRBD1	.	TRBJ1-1	CAISFQGGYTEAFF	TGTGCCATCAGCTTTCAGGGGGGTTACACTGAAGCTTTCTTT
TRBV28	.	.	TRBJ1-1	CASSLFQGGTEAFF	TGTGCCAGCAGTCTATTCCAGGGAGGCACTGAAGCTTTCTTT
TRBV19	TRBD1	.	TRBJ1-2	CASSENRGFGYTF	TGTGCCAGTAGTGAAAACAGGGGGTTCGGCTACACCTTC
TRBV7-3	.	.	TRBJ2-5	CASSFGREETQYF	TGTGCCAGCAGCTTTGGGAGAGAAGAGACCCAGTACTTC
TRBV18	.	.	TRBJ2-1	CASSPRLAPYNEQFF	TGTGCCAGCTCACCGCGGCTAGCCCCCTACAATGAGCAGTTCTTC
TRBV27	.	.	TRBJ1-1	CASSLSGLNTEAFF	TGTGCCAGCAGTTTATCCGGATTAAACACTGAAGCTTTCTTT
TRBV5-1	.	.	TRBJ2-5	CASSLAGRGEYQETQYF	TGCGCCAGCAGCTTGGCAGGCAGAGGCGAGTACCAAGAGACCCAGTACTTC
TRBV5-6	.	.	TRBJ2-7	CASSFGRLNYEQYF	TGTGCCAGCAGCTTTGGAAGGCTAAACTACGAGCAGTACTTC
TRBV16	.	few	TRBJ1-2	CASSQSTRGSGGYTF	TGTGCCAGCAGCCAATCGACAAGGGGCTCGGGTGGCTACACCTTC
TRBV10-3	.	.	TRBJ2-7	CAISRQDLAHYEQYF	TGTGCCATCAGTCGACAGGATCTAGCCCACTACGAGCAGTACTTC
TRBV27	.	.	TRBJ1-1	CASSNLGAGDTEAFF	TGTGCCAGCAGTAATTTGGGGGCAGGGGACACTGAAGCTTTCTTT
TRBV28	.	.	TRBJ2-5	CASRSVAPETQYF	TGTGCCAGCAGATCGGTGGCCCCAGAGACCCAGTACTTC
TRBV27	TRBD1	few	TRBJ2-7	CASSLLKLGQGTPYEQYF	TGTGCCAGCAGTTTATTAAAGCTGGGACAGGGGACGCCCTACGAGCAGTACTTC
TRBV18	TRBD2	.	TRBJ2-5	CASSPPVLAGVGETQYF	TGTGCCAGCTCACCACCGGTTCTAGCGGGAGTGGGAGAGACCCAGTACTTC
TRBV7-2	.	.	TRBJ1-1	CASSLVPTVTGTEAFF	TGTGCCAGCAGCTTAGTCCCCACAGTGACGGGAACTGAAGCTTTCTTT
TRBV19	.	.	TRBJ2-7	CASSPGVRSYEQYF	TGTGCCAGTAGTCCCGGGGTGAGGAGCTACGAGCAGTACTTC
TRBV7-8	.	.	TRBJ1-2	CASSLRSIGPRDYGYTF	TGTGCCAGCAGCTTAAGGTCGATAGGGCCCCGGGACTATGGCTACACCTTC
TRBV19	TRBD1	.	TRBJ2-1	CATQGQGKPEQFF	TGTGCCACCCAGGGACAGGGTAAGCCTGAGCAGTTCTTC
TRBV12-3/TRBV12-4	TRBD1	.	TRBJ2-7	CASSFRSGGEQYF	TGTGCCAGCAGTTTTCGGTCAGGGGGCGAGCAGTACTTC
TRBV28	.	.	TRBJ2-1	CASSLWYTGSYNEQFF	TGTGCCAGCAGTTTATGGTACACCGGCTCCTACAATGAGCAGTTCTTC
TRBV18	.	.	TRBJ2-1	CASSPGLANNEQFF	TGTGCCAGCTCACCGGGGCTAGCGAACAATGAGCAGTTCTTC
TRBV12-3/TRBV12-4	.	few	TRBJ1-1	CASSLQGGTEAFF	TGTGCCAGCAGTCTACAGGGAGGCACTGAAGCTTTCTTT
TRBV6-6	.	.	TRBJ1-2	CASWGQGLSGYTF	TGTGCCAGCTGGGGTCAGGGATTGTCTGGCTACACCTTC
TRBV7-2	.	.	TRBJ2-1	CASSLVLRTNEQFF	TGTGCCAGCAGCTTAGTTTTGCGCACCAATGAGCAGTTCTTC
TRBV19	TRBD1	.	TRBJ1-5	CASRGQGMGNQPQHF	TGTGCCAGTAGGGGACAGGGGATGGGCAATCAGCCCCAGCATTTT
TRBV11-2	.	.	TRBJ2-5	CASSLQGGSETQYF	TGTGCCAGCAGCTTACAGGGAGGCTCTGAGACCCAGTACTTC
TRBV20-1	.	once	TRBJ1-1	CSASPWRDSEAFF	TGCAGTGCTAGTCCCTGGCGTGACTCTGAAGCTTTCTTT
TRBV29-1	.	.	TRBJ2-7	CSVFAQGQIYEQYF	TGCAGCGTTTTCGCGCAGGGGCAAATATACGAGCAGTACTTC